The 2 T cell receptor beta chains given below trace back to one sample, sequenced in a study of PD-L1 blockade in urothelial cancer (TCRdb year 2017). The library relied on the immunoSEQ multiplex PCR assay. The immuneACCESS repertoire file appears here via TCRdb, limited to in-frame rearrangements. These files lack a portion of the clones; in checked studies, under half of the deficit traces to unresolved V genes, and the cause of the others is not known. This sample has 50,000 to 65,000 clones in its table, and 84% of those were observed once. The ten biggest clones cover 5.5% to 7.5% of the sample. The sample consisted of PBMCs, taken around atezolizumab (anti-PD-L1) treatment. The receptors were sampled from a man aged 35 to 55 with urothelial cancer.

This chain joins TRBV28 and TRBJ1-2; 9 bases fit TRBD1. Germline V gene sequence: CDR1 MDHEN, CDR2 SYDVKM. The V and J ends lost 5 bases and 7 bases, in that order; junction bases with no gene match: 11. The CDR3 has 15 residues. For the CDR3, the DNA is TGTGCCAGCAGTCCGGCCGGGACAGGGAAAGGTGGCTACACCTTC. This encodes CASSPAGTGKGGYTF.

V gene TRBV6-5 combines with J gene TRBJ2-1, with D possibly being TRBD2 (7 bases). The germline CDR1 and CDR2 sequences are MNHEY and SVGAGI. The V end was cut by 7 bases, the J end by 8 bases, with 15 bases between. The CDR3 is 13 amino acids. The CDR3 loop is CASTKPGGDEQFF. CDR3 DNA sequence: TGTGCCAGCACCAAACCGGGGGGCGATGAGCAGTTCTTC.